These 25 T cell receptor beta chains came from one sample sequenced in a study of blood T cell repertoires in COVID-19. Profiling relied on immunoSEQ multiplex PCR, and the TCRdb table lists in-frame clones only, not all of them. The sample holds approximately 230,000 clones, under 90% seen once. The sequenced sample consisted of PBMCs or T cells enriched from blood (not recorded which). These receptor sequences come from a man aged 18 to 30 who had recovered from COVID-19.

CDR3 in amino acids: CASSSTGLNYGYTF. In DNA form, the CDR3 reads TGTGCCAGCAGCTCGACAGGGTTGAACTATGGCTACACCTTC. The gene calls are TRBV7-2 and TRBJ1-2, with 7 positions matching TRBD1. The CDR3 runs to 14 residues. Germline CDR1 SGHTA, CDR2 FQGNSA. V was pared by 4 bases and J by 2 bases, with 4 bases of the junction left unmatched. Together with reference TRBV7-2 and TRBJ1-2, the CDR3 gives the full variable domain: GAGVSQSPSNKVTEKGKDVELRCDPISGHTALYWYRQSLGQGLEFLIYFQGNSAPDKSGLPSDRFSAERTGGSVSTLTIQRTQQEDSAVYLCASSSTGLNYGYTFGSGTRLTVV.

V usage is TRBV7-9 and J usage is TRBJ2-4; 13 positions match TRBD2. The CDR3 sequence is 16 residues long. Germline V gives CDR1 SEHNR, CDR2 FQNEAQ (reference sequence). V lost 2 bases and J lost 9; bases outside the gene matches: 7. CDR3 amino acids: CASSLWVGLAGAIQYF. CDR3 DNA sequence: TGTGCCAGCAGCTTATGGGTCGGACTAGCGGGAGCCATTCAGTACTTC.

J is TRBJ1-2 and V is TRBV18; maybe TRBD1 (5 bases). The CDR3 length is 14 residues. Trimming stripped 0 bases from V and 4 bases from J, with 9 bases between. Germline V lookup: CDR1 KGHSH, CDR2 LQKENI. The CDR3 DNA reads TGTGCCAGCTCACCACCGGGACTGGCCTATGGCTACACCTTC. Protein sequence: CASSPPGLAYGYTF.

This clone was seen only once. The CDR3 loop is CATSRDRTNQPQHF. CDR3 coding DNA: TGTGCCACCAGCAGAGACAGAACCAATCAGCCCCAGCATTTT. The genes are TRBV15 and TRBJ1-5, with D unresolved. Trimming pared 0 bases from V and 3 bases from J, leaving 6 bases between. This CDR3 has 14 amino acids. Germline V gene sequence: CDR1 LNHNV, CDR2 YYDKDF (reference sequence).

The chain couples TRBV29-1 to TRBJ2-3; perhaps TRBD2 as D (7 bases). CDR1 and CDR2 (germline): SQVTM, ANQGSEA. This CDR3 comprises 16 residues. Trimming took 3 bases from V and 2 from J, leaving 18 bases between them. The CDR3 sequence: CSVEGRGGLNTDTQYF. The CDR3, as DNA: TGCAGCGTTGAGGGGAGGGGGGGACTCAACACAGATACGCAGTATTTT.

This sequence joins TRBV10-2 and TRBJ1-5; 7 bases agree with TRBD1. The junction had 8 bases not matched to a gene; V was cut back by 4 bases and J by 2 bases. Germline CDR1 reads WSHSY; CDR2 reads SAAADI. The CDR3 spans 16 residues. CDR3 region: CASSGRFTGGNQPQHF. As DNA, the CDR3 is TGCGCCAGCAGTGGAAGGTTTACAGGGGGCAATCAGCCCCAGCATTTT.

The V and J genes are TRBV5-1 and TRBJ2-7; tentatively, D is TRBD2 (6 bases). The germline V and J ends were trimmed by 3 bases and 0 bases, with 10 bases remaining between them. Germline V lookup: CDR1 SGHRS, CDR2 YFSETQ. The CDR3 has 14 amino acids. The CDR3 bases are TGCGCCAGCAGCTGGGGGACTGTCTCCTACGAGCAGTACTTC. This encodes CASSWGTVSYEQYF.

CDR3 sequence: CAIYERVYGYTF. The CDR3 DNA reads as TGTGCCATATATGAGCGAGTCTATGGCTACACCTTC. This chain connects TRBV2 to TRBJ1-2; D gene uncertain. V lost 10 bases and J 4 bases, leaving 13 bases between the germline ends. Germline CDR1 is SNHLY and CDR2 is FYNNEI. The CDR3 runs 12 residues.

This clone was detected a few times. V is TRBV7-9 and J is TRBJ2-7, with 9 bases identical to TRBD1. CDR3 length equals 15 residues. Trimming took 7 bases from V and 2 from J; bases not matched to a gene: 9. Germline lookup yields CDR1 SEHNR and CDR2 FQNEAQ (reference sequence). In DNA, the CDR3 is TGTGCCAGCACCCCGGTCGGACAGGGGACCTACGAGCAGTACTTC. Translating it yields CASTPVGQGTYEQYF.

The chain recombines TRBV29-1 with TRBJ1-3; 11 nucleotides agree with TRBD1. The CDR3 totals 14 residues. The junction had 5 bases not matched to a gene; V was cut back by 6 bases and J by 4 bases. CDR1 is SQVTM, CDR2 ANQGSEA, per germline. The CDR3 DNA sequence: TGCAGCGTCCTGGACAGGGGGCTAGGAAACACCATATATTTT. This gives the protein CSVLDRGLGNTIYF.

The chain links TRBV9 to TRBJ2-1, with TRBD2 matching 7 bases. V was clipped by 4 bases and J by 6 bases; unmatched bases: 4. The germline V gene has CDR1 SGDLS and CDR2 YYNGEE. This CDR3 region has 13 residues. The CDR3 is CASSTTSANEQFF. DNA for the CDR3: TGTGCCAGCAGCACTACTAGCGCCAATGAGCAGTTCTTC.

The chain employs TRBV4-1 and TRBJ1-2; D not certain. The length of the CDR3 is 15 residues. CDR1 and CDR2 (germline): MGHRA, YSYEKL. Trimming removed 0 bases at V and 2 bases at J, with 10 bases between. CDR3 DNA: TGCGCCAGCAGCCAAGACGCGGGGAAAAACTATGGCTACACCTTC. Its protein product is CASSQDAGKNYGYTF.

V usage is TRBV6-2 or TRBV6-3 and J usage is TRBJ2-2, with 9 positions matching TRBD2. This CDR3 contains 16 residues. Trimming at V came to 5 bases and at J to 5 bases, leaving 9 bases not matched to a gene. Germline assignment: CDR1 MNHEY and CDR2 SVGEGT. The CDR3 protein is CASSDWSGGMTGELFF. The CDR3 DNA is TGTGCCAGCAGTGACTGGAGCGGGGGGATGACCGGGGAGCTGTTTTTT.

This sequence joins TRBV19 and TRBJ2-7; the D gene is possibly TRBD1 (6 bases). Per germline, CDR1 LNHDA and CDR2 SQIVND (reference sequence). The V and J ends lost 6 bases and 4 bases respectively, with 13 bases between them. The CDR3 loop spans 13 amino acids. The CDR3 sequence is CASSPSRGYEQYF. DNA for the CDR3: TGTGCCAGTAGCCCGTCCAGGGGATACGAGCAGTACTTC.

The CDR3 protein is CASGKNEKLFF. CDR3 in DNA: TGTGCTTCAGGGAAAAATGAAAAACTGTTTTTT. The chain links TRBV6-5 to TRBJ1-4; TRBD1 might be the D (5 bases). Looked up from germline, CDR1 is MNHEY and CDR2 is SVGAGI. CDR3 length: 11 amino acids.

The CDR3 DNA reads TGTGCCAGCTCACCAAATTTTGGGACAGGGACTGGAAACACCATATATTTT. Translation gives CASSPNFGTGTGNTIYF. V usage is TRBV18 and J usage is TRBJ1-3, with 9 bases matching TRBD1. The CDR3 is 17 residues long. With 2 bases clipped from V and 2 bases from J, the junction kept 7 bases outside the gene matches. Germline V CDR1 and CDR2: KGHSH, LQKENI.

CDR3 in amino acids: CASSEDRMFYEQYF. DNA for the CDR3: TGCGCCAGCAGTGAGGACAGGATGTTCTACGAGCAGTACTTC. The chain carries TRBV10-2 and TRBJ2-7, with D possibly matching TRBD1 (6 bases). CDR3 length: 14 residues. CDR1 and CDR2 (germline): WSHSY, SAAADI. The V and J ends lost 2 bases and 3 bases respectively, with 11 bases between them.

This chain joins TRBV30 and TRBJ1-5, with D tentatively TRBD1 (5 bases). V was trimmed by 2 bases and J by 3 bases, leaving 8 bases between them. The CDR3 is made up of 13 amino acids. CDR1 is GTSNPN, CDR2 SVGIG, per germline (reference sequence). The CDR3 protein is CAWSKGFNQPQHF. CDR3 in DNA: TGTGCCTGGAGTAAGGGGTTCAATCAGCCCCAGCATTTT.

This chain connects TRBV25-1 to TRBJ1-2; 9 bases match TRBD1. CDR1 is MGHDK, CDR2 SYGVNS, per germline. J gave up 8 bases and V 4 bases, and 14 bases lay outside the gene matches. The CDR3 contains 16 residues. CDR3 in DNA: TGTGCCAGCAGTGCGTCGGGACAGGGATCCTTCGGCGGCTACACCTTC. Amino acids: CASSASGQGSFGGYTF.

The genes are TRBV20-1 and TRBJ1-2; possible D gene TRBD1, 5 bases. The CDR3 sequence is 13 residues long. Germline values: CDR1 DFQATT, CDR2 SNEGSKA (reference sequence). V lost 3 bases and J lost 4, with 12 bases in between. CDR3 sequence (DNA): TGCAGTGCTAGTAGGAGTCAGGGCTATGGCTACACCTTC. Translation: CSASRSQGYGYTF.

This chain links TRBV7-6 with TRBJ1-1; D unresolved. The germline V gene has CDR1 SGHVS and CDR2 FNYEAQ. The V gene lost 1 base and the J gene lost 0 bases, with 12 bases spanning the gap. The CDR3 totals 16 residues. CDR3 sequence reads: CASSLVVGTLNTEAFF. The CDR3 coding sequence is TGTGCCAGCAGCTTAGTCGTGGGCACCTTGAACACTGAAGCTTTCTTT. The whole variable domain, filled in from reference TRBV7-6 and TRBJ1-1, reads GAGVSQSPRYKVTKRGQDVALRCDPISGHVSLYWYRQALGQGPEFLTYFNYEAQQDKSGLPNDRFSAERPEGSISTLTIQRTEQRDSAMYRCASSLVVGTLNTEAFFGQGTRLTVV.

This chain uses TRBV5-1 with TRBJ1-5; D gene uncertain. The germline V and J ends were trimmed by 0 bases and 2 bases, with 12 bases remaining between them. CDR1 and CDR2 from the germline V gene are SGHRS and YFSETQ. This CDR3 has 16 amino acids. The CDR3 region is CASSLGPGVGNQPQHF. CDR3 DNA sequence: TGCGCCAGCAGCTTGGGGCCCGGGGTAGGCAATCAGCCCCAGCATTTT. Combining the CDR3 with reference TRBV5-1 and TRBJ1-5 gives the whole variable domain KAGVTQTPRYLIKTRGQQVTLSCSPISGHRSVSWYQQTPGQGLQFLFEYFSETQRNKGNFPGRFSGRQFSNSRSEMNVSTLELGDSALYLCASSLGPGVGNQPQHFGDGTRLSIL.

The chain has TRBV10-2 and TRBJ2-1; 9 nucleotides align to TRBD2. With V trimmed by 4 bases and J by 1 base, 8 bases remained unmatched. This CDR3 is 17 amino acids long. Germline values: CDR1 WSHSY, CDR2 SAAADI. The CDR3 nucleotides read TGCGCCAGCAGTGGTTCTAGCGGGATGGCGTCCTACAATGAGCAGTTCTTC. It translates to CASSGSSGMASYNEQFF.

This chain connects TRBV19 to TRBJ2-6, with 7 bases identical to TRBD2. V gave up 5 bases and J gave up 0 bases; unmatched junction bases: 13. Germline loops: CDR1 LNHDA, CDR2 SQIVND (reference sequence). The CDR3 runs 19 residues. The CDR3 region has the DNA TGTGCCAGTAGTTATCATAGCGGGCTAGTAAGCTCTGGGGCCAACGTCCTGACTTTC. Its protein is CASSYHSGLVSSGANVLTF.

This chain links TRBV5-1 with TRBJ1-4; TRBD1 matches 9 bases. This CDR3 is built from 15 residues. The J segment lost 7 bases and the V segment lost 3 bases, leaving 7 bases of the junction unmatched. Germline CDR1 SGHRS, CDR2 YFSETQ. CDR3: CASSSGQGRSEKLFF. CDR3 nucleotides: TGCGCCAGCAGCTCAGGACAGGGGAGAAGTGAAAAACTGTTTTTT.